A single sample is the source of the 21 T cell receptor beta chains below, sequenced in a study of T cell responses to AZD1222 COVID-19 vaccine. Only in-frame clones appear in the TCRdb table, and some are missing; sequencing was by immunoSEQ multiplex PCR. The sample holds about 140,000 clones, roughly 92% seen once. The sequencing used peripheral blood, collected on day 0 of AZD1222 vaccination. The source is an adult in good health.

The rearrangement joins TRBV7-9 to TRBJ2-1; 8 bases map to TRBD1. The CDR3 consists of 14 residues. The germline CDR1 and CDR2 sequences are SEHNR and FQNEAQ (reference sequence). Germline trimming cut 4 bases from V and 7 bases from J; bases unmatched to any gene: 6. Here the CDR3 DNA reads TGTGCCAGCAGCTCGAGGACAGGGTATAATGAGCAGTTCTTC. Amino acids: CASSSRTGYNEQFF.

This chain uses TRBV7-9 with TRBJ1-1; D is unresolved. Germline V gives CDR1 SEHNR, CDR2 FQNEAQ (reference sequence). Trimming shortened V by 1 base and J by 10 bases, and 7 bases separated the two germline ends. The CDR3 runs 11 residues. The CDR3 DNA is TGTGCCAGCAGCTTAGGCGTCCCAGCTTTCTTT. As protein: CASSLGVPAFF.

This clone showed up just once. CDR3 sequence: CAWSSQGRLGNQPQHF. CDR3 nucleotide sequence: TGTGCCTGGAGTTCACAGGGCAGGCTGGGCAATCAGCCCCAGCATTTT. V is TRBV30 and J is TRBJ1-5; D perhaps matches TRBD1 (6 bases). This CDR3 contains 16 residues. Looked up from germline, CDR1 is GTSNPN and CDR2 is SVGIG (reference sequence). Between the trimmed V and J ends, which lost 2 bases and 2 bases, there was a span of 16 bases. The full variable domain, its missing parts supplied by reference TRBV30 and TRBJ1-5, is SQTIHQWPATLVQPVGSPLSLECTVEGTSNPNLYWYRQAAGRGLQLLFYSVGIGQISSEVPQNLSASRPQDRQFILSSKKLLLSDSGFYLCAWSSQGRLGNQPQHFGDGTRLSIL.

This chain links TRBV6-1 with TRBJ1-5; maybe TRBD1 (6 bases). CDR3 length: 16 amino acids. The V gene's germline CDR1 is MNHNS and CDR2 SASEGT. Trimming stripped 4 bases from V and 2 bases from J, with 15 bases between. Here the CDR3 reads CASSGRDMVGNQPQHF. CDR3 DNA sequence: TGTGCCAGCAGTGGCCGGGACATGGTAGGCAATCAGCCCCAGCATTTT.

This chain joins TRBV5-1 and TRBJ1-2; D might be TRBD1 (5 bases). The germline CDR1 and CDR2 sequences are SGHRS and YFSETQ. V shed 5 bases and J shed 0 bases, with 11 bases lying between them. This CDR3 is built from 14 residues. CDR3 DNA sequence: TGCGCCAGCAGTCGGGACGGGACTAACTATGGCTACACCTTC. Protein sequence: CASSRDGTNYGYTF.

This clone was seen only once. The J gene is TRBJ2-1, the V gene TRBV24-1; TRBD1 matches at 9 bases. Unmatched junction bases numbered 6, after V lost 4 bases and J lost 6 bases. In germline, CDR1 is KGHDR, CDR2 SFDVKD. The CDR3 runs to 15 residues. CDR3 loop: CATSEAGTGTNEQFF. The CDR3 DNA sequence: TGTGCCACCAGTGAGGCCGGGACAGGGACCAATGAGCAGTTCTTC.

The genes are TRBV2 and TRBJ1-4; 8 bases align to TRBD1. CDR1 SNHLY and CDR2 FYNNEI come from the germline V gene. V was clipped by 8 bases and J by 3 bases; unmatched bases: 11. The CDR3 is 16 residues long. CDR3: CASFGYRGAANEKLFF. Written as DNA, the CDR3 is TGTGCCAGCTTTGGGTACAGGGGGGCCGCTAATGAAAAACTGTTTTTT.

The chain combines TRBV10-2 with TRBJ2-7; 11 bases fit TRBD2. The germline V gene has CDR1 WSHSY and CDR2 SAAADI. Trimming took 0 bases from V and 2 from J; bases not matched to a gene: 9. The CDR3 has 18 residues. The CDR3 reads CASSESGLAGSPAYEQYF. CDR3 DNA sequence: TGCGCCAGCAGTGAGTCAGGACTAGCGGGCTCACCTGCCTACGAGCAGTACTTC.

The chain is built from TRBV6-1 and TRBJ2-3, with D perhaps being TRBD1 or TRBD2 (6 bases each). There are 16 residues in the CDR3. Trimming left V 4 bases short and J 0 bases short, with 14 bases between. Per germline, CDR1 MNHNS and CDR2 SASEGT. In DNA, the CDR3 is TGTGCCAGCAGTGCCCTAACAGGGACTAGCACAGATACGCAGTATTTT. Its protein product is CASSALTGTSTDTQYF.

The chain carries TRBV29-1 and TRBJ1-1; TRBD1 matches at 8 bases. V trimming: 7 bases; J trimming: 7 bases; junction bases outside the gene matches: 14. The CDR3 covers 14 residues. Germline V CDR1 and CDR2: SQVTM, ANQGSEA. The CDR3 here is CSAAGTGPPHEAFF. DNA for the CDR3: TGCAGCGCCGCCGGGACAGGACCCCCCCATGAAGCTTTCTTT.

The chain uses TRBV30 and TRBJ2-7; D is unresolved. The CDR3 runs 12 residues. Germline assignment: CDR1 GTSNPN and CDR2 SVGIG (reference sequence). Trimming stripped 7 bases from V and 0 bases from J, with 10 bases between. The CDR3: CASGLSSYEQYF. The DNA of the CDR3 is TGTGCCTCGGGTCTCAGCTCCTACGAGCAGTACTTC.

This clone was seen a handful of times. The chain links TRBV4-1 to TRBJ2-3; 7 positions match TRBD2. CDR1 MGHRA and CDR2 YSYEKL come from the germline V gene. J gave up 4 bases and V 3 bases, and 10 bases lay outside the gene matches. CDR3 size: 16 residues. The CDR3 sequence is CASSHTSAGVADTQYF. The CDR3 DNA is TGCGCCAGCAGCCATACTTCGGCGGGAGTAGCAGATACGCAGTATTTT.

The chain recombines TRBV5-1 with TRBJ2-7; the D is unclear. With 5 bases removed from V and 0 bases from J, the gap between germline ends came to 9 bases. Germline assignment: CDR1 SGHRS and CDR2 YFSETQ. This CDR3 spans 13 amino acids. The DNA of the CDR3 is TGCGCCAGCAGTCTTACCATCTCCTACGAGCAGTACTTC. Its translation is CASSLTISYEQYF.

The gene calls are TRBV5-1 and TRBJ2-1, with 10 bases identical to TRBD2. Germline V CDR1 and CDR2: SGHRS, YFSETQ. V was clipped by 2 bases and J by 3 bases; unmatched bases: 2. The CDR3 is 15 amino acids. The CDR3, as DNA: TGCGCCAGCAGCTTACGGACTAGCGGCTACAATGAGCAGTTCTTC. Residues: CASSLRTSGYNEQFF.

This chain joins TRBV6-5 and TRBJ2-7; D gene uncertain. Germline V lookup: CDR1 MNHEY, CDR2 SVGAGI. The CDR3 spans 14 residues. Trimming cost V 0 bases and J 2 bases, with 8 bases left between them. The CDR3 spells CASSYSQTPYEQYF. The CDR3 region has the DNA TGTGCCAGCAGTTACTCGCAGACCCCCTACGAGCAGTACTTC.

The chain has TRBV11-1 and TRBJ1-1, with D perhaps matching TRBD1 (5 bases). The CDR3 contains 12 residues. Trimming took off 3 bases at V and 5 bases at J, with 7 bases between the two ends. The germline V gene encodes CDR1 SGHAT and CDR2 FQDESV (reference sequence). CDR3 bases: TGTGCCAGCAGCTTTGGGGGAACTGAAGCTTTCTTT. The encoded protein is CASSFGGTEAFF.

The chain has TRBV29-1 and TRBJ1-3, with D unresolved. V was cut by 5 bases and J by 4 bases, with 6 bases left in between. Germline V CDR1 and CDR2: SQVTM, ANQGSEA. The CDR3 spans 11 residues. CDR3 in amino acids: CSVRSGNTIYF. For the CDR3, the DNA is TGCAGCGTTCGTTCGGGAAACACCATATATTTT.

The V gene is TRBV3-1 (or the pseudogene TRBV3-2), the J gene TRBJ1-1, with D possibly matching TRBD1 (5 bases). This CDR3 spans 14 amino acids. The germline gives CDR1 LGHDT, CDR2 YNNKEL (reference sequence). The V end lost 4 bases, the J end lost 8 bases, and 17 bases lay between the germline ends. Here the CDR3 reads CASSPTAGYHEAFF. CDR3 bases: TGTGCCAGCAGCCCTACAGCAGGGTACCACGAAGCTTTCTTT.

CDR3 amino acids: CASSEMAYQDSPYEQYF. As DNA, the CDR3 is TGTGCCAGCAGTGAAATGGCCTACCAGGACAGTCCCTACGAGCAGTACTTC. The rearrangement links TRBV6-1 to TRBJ2-7; TRBD1 is a possible D gene (6 bases). Germline V CDR1 and CDR2: MNHNS, SASEGT. The CDR3 consists of 17 residues. The V end was cut by 2 bases, the J end by 2 bases, with 19 bases between.

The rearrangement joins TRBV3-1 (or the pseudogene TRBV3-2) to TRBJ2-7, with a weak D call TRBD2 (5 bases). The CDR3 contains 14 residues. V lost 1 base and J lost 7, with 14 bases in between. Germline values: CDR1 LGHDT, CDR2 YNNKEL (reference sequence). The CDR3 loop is CASSQGRTTGEQYF. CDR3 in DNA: TGTGCCAGCAGCCAAGGGAGGACCACGGGGGAGCAGTACTTC.

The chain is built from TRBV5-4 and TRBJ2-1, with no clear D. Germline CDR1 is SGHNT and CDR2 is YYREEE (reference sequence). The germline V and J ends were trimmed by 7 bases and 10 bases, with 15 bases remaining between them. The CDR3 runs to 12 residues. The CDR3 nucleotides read TGTGCCAGCCTACAGTTTCGTGGGGAGCAGTTCTTC. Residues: CASLQFRGEQFF.